The 26 T cell receptor beta chains listed next were all sequenced from one sample in a study of blood T cell repertoires in COVID-19. Profiled with immunoSEQ multiplex PCR; TCRdb holds only in-frame clones, not every one. The sample shows over 90,000 clones, around 88% of them seen only once. The sample taken for sequencing was peripheral blood. The receptors derive from a human donor in a cohort sampled during active COVID-19.

CDR3 loop: CASSLAGGGYEQYF. CDR3 in DNA: TGTGCCAGCAGCTTAGCTGGGGGGGGCTACGAGCAGTACTTC. The gene calls are TRBV7-8 and TRBJ2-7; 7 positions match TRBD2. Per the germline V gene, CDR1 is SGHVS and CDR2 is FQNEAQ. Unmatched junction bases numbered 2, after V lost 0 bases and J lost 3 bases. The CDR3 has 14 amino acids.

This chain joins TRBV5-1 and TRBJ2-5; 10 positions agree with TRBD1. CDR3 length: 15 residues. V trimming: 2 bases; J trimming: 4 bases; junction bases outside the gene matches: 5. From germline, CDR1 is SGHRS and CDR2 YFSETQ. CDR3 in DNA: TGCGCCAGCAGCTTCGGGGGACAGGGGAGAGAGACCCAGTACTTC. Its protein product is CASSFGGQGRETQYF. Full variable domain (missing parts from reference TRBV5-1 and TRBJ2-5): KAGVTQTPRYLIKTRGQQVTLSCSPISGHRSVSWYQQTPGQGLQFLFEYFSETQRNKGNFPGRFSGRQFSNSRSEMNVSTLELGDSALYLCASSFGGQGRETQYFGPGTRLLVL.

CDR3 in DNA: TGCGCCAGCAGCCAAGGGGGAGCCTACGAGCAGTACTTC. This encodes CASSQGGAYEQYF. The V gene is TRBV4-3, the J gene TRBJ2-7, with D tentatively TRBD2 (5 bases). Germline V gene lookup returns CDR1 LGHNA and CDR2 YSLEER. V was trimmed by 1 base and J by 2 bases, leaving 6 bases between them. This CDR3 contains 13 residues.

J is TRBJ2-1 and V is TRBV6-5; 9 bases match TRBD1. V was pared by 6 bases and J by 8 bases, with 8 bases of the junction left unmatched. The CDR3 is 14 residues long. The germline V gene encodes CDR1 MNHEY and CDR2 SVGAGI. The CDR3 nucleotides are TGTGCCAGCAGCCACCAACAGGGGGCCGATGAGCAGTTCTTC. Translation: CASSHQQGADEQFF.

This chain joins TRBV19 and TRBJ2-7; possibly TRBD2 for D (5 bases). The CDR3 contains 14 residues. Germline assignment: CDR1 LNHDA and CDR2 SQIVND (reference sequence). Trimming cost V 6 bases and J 4 bases, with 16 bases left between them. CDR3 sequence: CASSHGVEWYEQYF. The DNA of the CDR3 is TGTGCCAGTAGCCACGGGGTGGAGTGGTACGAGCAGTACTTC.

The chain recombines TRBV10-1 with TRBJ2-5; perhaps TRBD1 as D (6 bases). The CDR3 is 13 amino acids. Germline loops: CDR1 WNHNN, CDR2 SYGVQD (reference sequence). The V end lost 10 bases, the J end lost 4 bases, and 16 bases lay between the germline ends. The CDR3 DNA follows: TGCGCCACTTCCCAATCAGGGGTAGAGACCCAGTACTTC. Translating gives CATSQSGVETQYF.

The gene calls are TRBV19 and TRBJ2-5; 11 nucleotides match TRBD2. V dropped 7 bases and J dropped 5; count of bases not matched to a gene: 3. The CDR3 covers 13 residues. Germline lookup yields CDR1 LNHDA and CDR2 SQIVND (reference sequence). The CDR3 nucleotides are TGTGCCAGTACCGGACTAGCGGGCGAGACCCAGTACTTC. Its translation: CASTGLAGETQYF.

This chain joins TRBV5-1 and TRBJ2-7, with D maybe TRBD2 (6 bases). Germline-derived CDR1 and CDR2 are SGHRS and YFSETQ. V was pared by 1 base and J by 5 bases, with 13 bases between. The CDR3 is 14 amino acids. The DNA of the CDR3 is TGCGCCAGCAGCTTGTTGGGACTCAGCAACGAGCAGTACTTC. It yields the protein CASSLLGLSNEQYF. Full variable domain (rest looked up from reference TRBV5-1 and TRBJ2-7): KAGVTQTPRYLIKTRGQQVTLSCSPISGHRSVSWYQQTPGQGLQFLFEYFSETQRNKGNFPGRFSGRQFSNSRSEMNVSTLELGDSALYLCASSLLGLSNEQYFGPGTRLTVT.

DNA of the CDR3: TGCAGCGCCCCCGGGGGGCCAACCGTGAACACTGAAGCTTTCTTT. It encodes CSAPGGPTVNTEAFF. J is TRBJ1-1 and V is TRBV29-1; possibly TRBD1 for D (6 bases). V was pared by 7 bases and J by 0 bases, with 18 bases between. CDR1 is SQVTM and CDR2 is ANQGSEA in the germline V gene. The CDR3 length is 15 residues.

The chain is built from TRBV20-1 and TRBJ1-1; D uncertain. Deletions cut 6 bases from V and 7 bases from J, with 12 bases between. Germline V CDR1 and CDR2: DFQATT, SNEGSKA (reference sequence). There are 11 residues in the CDR3. DNA of the CDR3: TGCAGTGCCCCCGGGAGTAGTGAAGCTTTCTTT. Translation: CSAPGSSEAFF.

This clone has just one count. V and J are TRBV9 and TRBJ1-2; the D is unclear. CDR3 length: 14 amino acids. Trimming removed 4 bases from V and 2 bases from J, with 12 bases in between. Germline V gene data show CDR1 as SGDLS and CDR2 as YYNGEE. The DNA of the CDR3 is TGTGCCAGCAGCCCCCGGACGGGGAACTATGGCTACACCTTC. This sequence encodes CASSPRTGNYGYTF.

The chain links TRBV2 to TRBJ1-2; a weak D match, TRBD1 (6 bases). V lost 0 bases and J lost 8, with 16 bases in between. Per germline, CDR1 SNHLY and CDR2 FYNNEI. There are 15 residues in the CDR3. CDR3 DNA: TGTGCCAGCAGTGAAGCAGGGCAGGGGTTGGGCGGCTACACCTTC. This translates into CASSEAGQGLGGYTF.

The V and J genes are TRBV5-1 and TRBJ1-3, with D possibly matching TRBD1 (5 bases). V was cut by 0 bases and J by 3 bases, with 10 bases left in between. The CDR3 spans 15 residues. Germline V lookup: CDR1 SGHRS, CDR2 YFSETQ. The CDR3 DNA is TGCGCCAGCAGCTTGGTAGGGGTTGATGGAAACACCATATATTTT. Protein sequence: CASSLVGVDGNTIYF.

The chain couples TRBV29-1 to TRBJ1-4; the D is unclear. The CDR3 contains 13 residues. V dropped 7 bases and J dropped 2 bases, with 11 bases sitting between them. Per the germline V gene, CDR1 is SQVTM and CDR2 is ANQGSEA. CDR3 residues: CSAAGDTNEKLFF. For the CDR3, the DNA is TGCAGCGCCGCAGGTGATACTAATGAAAAACTGTTTTTT.

This chain links TRBV6-2 or TRBV6-3 with TRBJ2-3, with D tentatively TRBD2 (6 bases). The V and J ends lost 2 bases and 2 bases respectively, with 14 bases between them. The CDR3 runs to 16 residues. Germline-derived CDR1 and CDR2 are MNHEY and SVGEGT. CDR3 sequence reads: CASSYVVGGPTDTQYF. The CDR3 bases are TGTGCCAGCAGTTACGTTGTGGGAGGACCCACAGATACGCAGTATTTT.

DNA of the CDR3: TGCGCCAGCAGCGCCGGGACAGTTAATTCACCCCTCCACTTT. This gives the protein CASSAGTVNSPLHF. The gene calls are TRBV10-2 and TRBJ1-6, with 7 nucleotides matching TRBD1. CDR1 is WSHSY, CDR2 SAAADI, per germline. V dropped 6 bases and J dropped 6; count of bases not matched to a gene: 5. The CDR3 contains 14 residues.

The rearrangement links TRBV7-9 to TRBJ1-3; D is possibly TRBD1 (6 bases). V dropped 5 bases and J dropped 0 bases, with 17 bases sitting between them. The V gene's germline CDR1 is SEHNR and CDR2 FQNEAQ (reference sequence). This CDR3 has 17 residues. CDR3: CASSPSGDGTSGNTIYF. DNA for the CDR3: TGTGCCAGCAGCCCCTCAGGGGACGGCACCTCTGGAAACACCATATATTTT.

This clone was seen a few times. This chain links TRBV5-6 with TRBJ1-1, with D possibly being TRBD1 (5 bases). Germline CDR1 and CDR2: SGHDT and YYEEEE. V was cut by 2 bases and J by 0 bases, with 17 bases left in between. The length of the CDR3 is 17 residues. CDR3 coding DNA: TGTGCCAGCAGCTTTGATTTAACCGCGGGGCTGAACACTGAAGCTTTCTTT. It codes for CASSFDLTAGLNTEAFF. Drawing the rest from reference TRBV5-6 and TRBJ1-1, the complete variable domain is DAGVTQSPTHLIKTRGQQVTLRCSPKSGHDTVSWYQQALGQGPQFIFQYYEEEERQRGNFPDRFSGHQFPNYSSELNVNALLLGDSALYLCASSFDLTAGLNTEAFFGQGTRLTVV.

The chain uses TRBV30 and TRBJ1-1; no reliable D call. CDR1 is GTSNPN, CDR2 SVGIG, per germline (reference sequence). The CDR3 spans 13 residues. V lost 2 bases, J lost 2 bases, and 9 bases lay in between. CDR3 DNA: TGTGCCTGGAGTAGAACGGTCAACACTGAAGCTTTCTTT. Translating gives CAWSRTVNTEAFF.

This clone was counted a few times. The rearrangement joins TRBV18 to TRBJ2-7; TRBD1 matches at 8 bases. This CDR3 comprises 14 residues. The germline V gene has CDR1 KGHSH and CDR2 LQKENI. J gave up 3 bases and V 2 bases, and 3 bases lay outside the gene matches. The CDR3 is CASSPSRGLYEQYF. The CDR3 DNA reads as TGTGCCAGCTCACCAAGCAGGGGGCTCTACGAGCAGTACTTC.

This rearrangement joins TRBV10-2 to TRBJ2-3; TRBD2 aligns across 8 bases. CDR3 size: 15 residues. Trimming cost V 5 bases and J 5 bases; bases outside gene matches: 9. Germline V gene sequence: CDR1 WSHSY, CDR2 SAAADI. CDR3 amino acids: CASSLAGIGGDTQYF. Here the CDR3 DNA reads TGCGCCAGCAGTTTAGCGGGAATTGGGGGAGATACGCAGTATTTT.

This clone was recorded only once. V gene TRBV7-9 combines with J gene TRBJ1-5, with TRBD1 identical over 7 bases. Germline assignment: CDR1 SEHNR and CDR2 FQNEAQ (reference sequence). The CDR3 length is 16 residues. V shed 2 bases, J shed 5 bases, and the junction held 9 bases outside the gene matches. Written as DNA, the CDR3 is TGTGCCAGCAGCTTATACGGGGCAGGGGGGTATCAGCCCCAGCATTTT. Translated: CASSLYGAGGYQPQHF.

CDR3 in DNA: TGTGCCAGCAGCGCCGGTACCTTTGGAGATACGCAGTATTTT. This sequence encodes CASSAGTFGDTQYF. The chain carries TRBV9 and TRBJ2-3, with D hard to call. With 3 bases removed from V and 5 bases from J, the gap between germline ends came to 13 bases. This CDR3 is built from 14 residues. The V gene's germline CDR1 is SGDLS and CDR2 YYNGEE.

The chain recombines TRBV10-3 with TRBJ2-3; 9 bases are a match to TRBD1. The germline V gene encodes CDR1 ENHRY and CDR2 SYGVKD. The CDR3 consists of 19 residues. V was clipped by 0 bases and J by 1 base; unmatched bases: 11. DNA of the CDR3: TGTGCCATCAGTGAGTCCCGATACCAGACAGGGGGAGGCACAGATACGCAGTATTTT. Translated, it gives CAISESRYQTGGGTDTQYF.

The chain recombines TRBV27 with TRBJ2-3; D might be TRBD1 (6 bases). V lost 4 bases, J lost 2 bases, and 16 bases lay in between. Germline CDR1 MNHEY, CDR2 SMNVEV (reference sequence). The CDR3 is 16 residues long. The CDR3 sequence: CASSYRQGYFTDTQYF. The CDR3 DNA follows: TGTGCCAGCAGTTATAGGCAGGGGTATTTCACAGATACGCAGTATTTT.

The rearrangement links TRBV5-1 to TRBJ2-5, with no clear D. The germline gives CDR1 SGHRS, CDR2 YFSETQ. The CDR3 extends over 12 amino acids. The V end lost 0 bases, the J end lost 6 bases, and 6 bases lay between the germline ends. The CDR3 spells CASSLDFQTQYF. DNA of the CDR3: TGCGCCAGCAGCTTGGACTTCCAGACCCAGTACTTC.